This is a list of T cell receptor beta chains from one sample in a study of blood T cell repertoires in COVID-19. Assay: immunoSEQ multiplex PCR; the TCRdb copy retains only in-frame clones and omits some. The data contain roughly 170,000 clones, about 80% of them singletons. The sequenced material came from peripheral blood. These receptors came from a woman in her 70s with acute or convalescent COVID-19. Each CDR3 is given with its conserved first and last residue. A D gene is named only where the DNA matches it firmly. Only part of the rows carry a size: once, few, many, or a class if the clone is expanded.

>-|TRBV13|TRBJ1-4|-
TGTGCCAGCAGCTGGAGTCGGAGTTTCGAAAAACTGTTTTTT
CASSWSRSFEKLFF
>-|TRBV9|TRBJ2-7|-
TGTGCCAGCAGCTTAGGCGGGGGCACCTACGAGCAGTACTTC
CASSLGGGTYEQYF
>-|TRBV3-1/TRBV3-2|TRBJ1-6|-
TGTGCCAGCAGCCAAGATCGCGGGCAGCGAGAGAATTCACCCCTCCACTTT
CASSQDRGQRENSPLHF
>once|TRBV5-1|TRBJ2-3|-
TGCGCCAGCAGCTCCCAGCCAGGGTCAGATACGCAGTATTTT
CASSSQPGSDTQYF
>-|TRBV2|TRBJ2-1|TRBD2
TGTGCCAGCCTCCCCCTAGCGGGAGTGGTCGATGAGCAGTTCTTC
CASLPLAGVVDEQFF
>-|TRBV6-2/TRBV6-3|TRBJ1-2|-
TGTGCCAGCAGTTTCCCGGACACCCAAATCTACACCTTC
CASSFPDTQIYTF
>-|TRBV19|TRBJ2-7|TRBD1
TGTGCCAGTAGTGTAGGACAGGGGTACGAGCAGTACTTC
CASSVGQGYEQYF
>-|TRBV10-1|TRBJ1-5|-
TGCGCCAGCATCCCACCGGGACACTTATTCTGCAATCAGCCCCAGCATTTT
CASIPPGHLFCNQPQHF
>-|TRBV2|TRBJ2-3|TRBD1
TGTGCCAGCAGTGATTGGGACAGGGGGCTCTCAGATACGCAGTATTTT
CASSDWDRGLSDTQYF
>-|TRBV18|TRBJ2-1|TRBD2
TGTGCCAGCTCACCACGGGCTAGCGGGGGGGTGAGGAATGAGCAGTTCTTC
CASSPRASGGVRNEQFF
>once|TRBV6-1|TRBJ1-3|TRBD1
TGTGCCAGCAGTGAATTATGGACAGGGGCTGGAAACACCATATATTTT
CASSELWTGAGNTIYF
>-|TRBV7-9|TRBJ2-2|-
TGTGCCAGCAGCCCCTTTGGAGGTCCACGGGGGACCGGGGAGCTGTTTTTT
CASSPFGGPRGTGELFF
>-|TRBV12-5|TRBJ2-1|TRBD2
TGTGCTAGTGGTAGGGTAGCGGGAGGGGTCAATGAGCAGTTCTTC
CASGRVAGGVNEQFF
>-|TRBV4-1|TRBJ2-5|TRBD2
TGCGCCAGCAGCCAAGATGGGGCGACTAGCGGGACCCAGTACTTC
CASSQDGATSGTQYF
>-|TRBV4-1|TRBJ2-2|TRBD2
TGCGCCAGCAGCCCGCTAGCGGGAGGCACGAACACCGGGGAGCTGTTTTTT
CASSPLAGGTNTGELFF
>-|TRBV28|TRBJ2-7|TRBD2
TGTGCCAGCAGTACCCGGACTAGCGGGACCTTGGAGCAGTACTTC
CASSTRTSGTLEQYF
>-|TRBV5-1|TRBJ1-2|TRBD1
TGCGCCAGCAATCCTGGGGACAGGGGGAACTATGGCTACACCTTC
CASNPGDRGNYGYTF
>-|TRBV7-8|TRBJ2-5|TRBD2
TGTGCCAGCAGCCATAGCGGGAGGAGGGAGACCCAGTACTTC
CASSHSGRRETQYF
>once|TRBV9|TRBJ2-2|-
TGTGCCAGCAGCGCTCAACAGGGTTCCACCGGGGAGCTGTTTTTT
CASSAQQGSTGELFF
>-|TRBV10-3|TRBJ2-7|TRBD2
TGTGCCATCGGGGGGGGGTCCTACGAGCAGTACTTC
CAIGGGSYEQYF
>-|TRBV18|TRBJ1-5|-
TGTGCCAGCTCACGTTCTTCGGGGGGCGATAGCAATCAGCCCCAGCATTTT
CASSRSSGGDSNQPQHF
>-|TRBV4-1|TRBJ1-3|-
TGCGCCAGCAGCCGAACAGGGTCCGGGGCTGGAAACACCATATATTTT
CASSRTGSGAGNTIYF
>-|TRBV27|TRBJ2-3|TRBD2
TGTGCCAGCAGGTTAGCGGGAGTCGGGACAGATACGCAGTATTTT
CASRLAGVGTDTQYF
>-|TRBV14|TRBJ1-3|-
TGTGCCAGCAGCCGGGCAGGTCTGGCGACTGGAAACACCATATATTTT
CASSRAGLATGNTIYF
>-|TRBV7-7|TRBJ1-1|TRBD1
TGTGCCAGCAGCCAAGGACAGGGACGTAAAGCTTTCTTT
CASSQGQGRKAFF
>few|TRBV6-4|TRBJ1-5|-
TGTGCCAGCAGTGACCGGTTAGGGGGGGGCAGGTATAGCAATCAGCCCCAGCATTTT
CASSDRLGGGRYSNQPQHF
>-|TRBV3-1/TRBV3-2|TRBJ1-2|-
TGTGCCAGCAGCCAAGTCCCCGGGTTGGGCTACACCTTC
CASSQVPGLGYTF
>-|TRBV6-5|TRBJ2-2|-
TGTGCCAGCAGCGGCACCGGGGAGCTGTTTTTT
CASSGTGELFF
>-|TRBV5-1|TRBJ2-3|TRBD2
TGCGCCAGCAGCCTCGGGACTAGCGGGACCAGCACAGATACGCAGTATTTT
CASSLGTSGTSTDTQYF
>once|TRBV5-4|TRBJ2-1|-
TGTGCCAGCAGCTTGCCGAGGAACAATGAGCAGTTCTTC
CASSLPRNNEQFF
>-|TRBV2|TRBJ2-7|-
TGTGCCAGCAGTGTACAGGGACATTCCTACGAGCAGTACTTC
CASSVQGHSYEQYF
>-|TRBV23-1|TRBJ2-2|TRBD2
TGCGCCAGCAGTCAAGGTAAAAAGACGGGAGGAATTGGCGGGGAGCTGTTTTTT
CASSQGKKTGGIGGELFF
>-|TRBV30|TRBJ1-1|TRBD1
TGTGCCTGGTCGGACAGGGGGTCCACTGAAGCTTTCTTT
CAWSDRGSTEAFF
>-|TRBV7-2|TRBJ2-7|-
TGTGCCAGCAGCTTAGTGTCCGGGGTTACCTACGAGCAGTACTTC
CASSLVSGVTYEQYF
>few|TRBV5-1|TRBJ2-2|TRBD2
TGCGCCAGCAGCTTTAGCGGGGGGAACACCGGGGAGCTGTTTTTT
CASSFSGGNTGELFF
>few|TRBV6-5|TRBJ1-2|TRBD1
TGTGCCAGCAGAGAGACAGGGAACTATGGCTACACCTTC
CASRETGNYGYTF
>once|TRBV7-8|TRBJ1-3|-
TGTGCCAGCAGCTTACTCACGCCGAGCTCTGGAAACACCATATATTTT
CASSLLTPSSGNTIYF
>once|TRBV2|TRBJ2-4|-
TGTGCCAGCAGGGGAGGACAACCCAGCGACATTCAGTACTTC
CASRGGQPSDIQYF
>-|TRBV3-1/TRBV3-2|TRBJ2-1|-
TGTGCCAGCAGCCAAGTGTCAATCAATGAGCAGTTCTTC
CASSQVSINEQFF
>-|TRBV11-2|TRBJ1-3|TRBD1
TGTGCCAGCAGTTTAGACAGGGCATTCGGAAACACCATATATTTT
CASSLDRAFGNTIYF
>few|TRBV6-6|TRBJ2-7|TRBD1
TGTGCCAGCACCCTGGACAGGGACCTCTACGAGCAGTACTTC
CASTLDRDLYEQYF
>-|TRBV9|TRBJ2-7|-
TGTGCCAGCAGCGTAGAACCAGGGGCCTCCTACGAGCAGTACTTC
CASSVEPGASYEQYF
>-|TRBV25-1|TRBJ1-2|TRBD1
TGTGCCAGCAGTAACGACAGGGGATTAGATGGCTACACCTTC
CASSNDRGLDGYTF
>-|TRBV7-2|TRBJ2-5|-
TGTGCCAGCAGCTTAGGGCTTAACCAAGAGACCCAGTACTTC
CASSLGLNQETQYF
>once|TRBV2|TRBJ2-1|TRBD2
TGTGCCAGCAGTGGTGCGGGAGTGGCCTACAATGAGCAGTTCTTC
CASSGAGVAYNEQFF
>-|TRBV5-1|TRBJ2-1|-
TGCGCCAGCAGCCTAGGGCAGGGTTTGGCTGAGCAGTTCTTC
CASSLGQGLAEQFF
>-|TRBV30|TRBJ1-2|-
TGTGCCTGGAGTCGGGGCAGGGGCGGGTACTATGGCTACACCTTC
CAWSRGRGGYYGYTF
>-|TRBV3-1/TRBV3-2|TRBJ1-2|TRBD1
TGTGCCAGCAGCCAAGAGGCGACAGGGTCGGCCTATGGCTACACCTTC
CASSQEATGSAYGYTF
>-|TRBV25-1|TRBJ2-1|TRBD2
TGTGCCAGCAGTCAATCAAACCTAGCGGGAGTATCGGGTGAGCAGTTCTTC
CASSQSNLAGVSGEQFF
>few|TRBV5-5|TRBJ1-2|-
TGTGCCAGCAGCTCCCCGGGTAACTATGGCTACACCTTC
CASSSPGNYGYTF